Below, 28 T cell receptor beta chains from the same sample are listed, as sequenced in a study of shared clonotypes between healthy human individuals (dated by TCRdb to 2018 to 2020). The library was generated by the immunoSEQ multiplex PCR assay. TCRdb carries this immuneACCESS record with in-frame sequences only. Its versions omit some clonotypes, under half of them owing to an unresolved V gene in the studies checked, with the rest unexplained. Across this sample there are fewer than 2.5 million clones, with 93% seen only once. The ten most abundant clones make up 0.36% of the sample. The sample taken for sequencing was naive CD4+ T cells from PBMCs. The cell subset or site label, as the study defines it: CD45RA+ positively selected. All receptors come from a young man in good health. Some clones in this sample may be carry-over from other donors' samples.

The chain uses TRBV6-5 and TRBJ2-5, with D tentatively TRBD1 or TRBD2 (6 bases each). Trimming shortened V by 5 bases and J by 7 bases, and 14 bases separated the two germline ends. The germline V gene encodes CDR1 MNHEY and CDR2 SVGAGI. This CDR3 is built from 13 residues. CDR3 DNA: TGTGCCAGCAGTGCCTCCGGGGGCTCGACCCAGTACTTC. Protein sequence: CASSASGGSTQYF.

This clone was found a few times. The chain joins TRBV29-1 to TRBJ1-1, with no clear D. Trimming shortened V by 2 bases and J by 0 bases, and 10 bases separated the two germline ends. Germline CDR1 SQVTM, CDR2 ANQGSEA. The CDR3 loop spans 14 amino acids. CDR3: CSVELRLVNTEAFF. The CDR3 nucleotides read TGCAGCGTTGAACTACGCCTCGTGAACACTGAAGCTTTCTTT.

The chain's CDR3 is CASRVSSRTGELFF. DNA for the CDR3: TGTGCCAGCAGGGTGTCTAGCCGCACCGGGGAGCTGTTTTTT. The V and J genes are TRBV6-4 and TRBJ2-2, with D perhaps TRBD2 (5 bases). CDR1 and CDR2 (germline): MRHNA, SNTAGT. The CDR3 length is 14 residues. The ends were cut back, 6 bases at V and 4 bases at J, with 12 bases in the middle.

The chain's CDR3 is CASSPGVTGELFF. CDR3 coding DNA: TGTGCCAGTAGTCCAGGGGTTACCGGGGAGCTGTTTTTT. This rearrangement joins TRBV19 to TRBJ2-2, with a tentative D call TRBD1 (6 bases). Germline loops: CDR1 LNHDA, CDR2 SQIVND (reference sequence). This CDR3 spans 13 amino acids. The V and J ends lost 5 bases and 5 bases respectively, with 9 bases between them.

The J gene is TRBJ2-3, the V gene TRBV6-1; a possible D gene is TRBD2 (6 bases). V lost 7 bases to trimming and J lost 1 base, with 12 bases between them. The CDR3 extends over 14 amino acids. Germline V gene lookup returns CDR1 MNHNS and CDR2 SASEGT. The CDR3: CASKSGGGTDTQYF. In DNA, the CDR3 is TGTGCCAGCAAATCCGGGGGTGGCACAGATACGCAGTATTTT.

On this clone: Compared with germline, one end of the junction differs, possibly owing to a read error. The J gene is TRBJ2-2, the V gene TRBV6-6; 9 positions agree with TRBD1. Germline-derived CDR1 and CDR2 are MNHNY and SVGAGI (reference sequence). This CDR3 region has 15 residues. The CDR3 DNA is TGTGCCTGCCGGGACAGGGCTGCGAACACCGGGGAACTGTTTTTT. This gives the protein CACRDRAANTGELFF.

This clone is a singleton in its sample. V is TRBV10-1 and J is TRBJ1-1; D not certain. The CDR3 loop spans 14 amino acids. Deletions cut 3 bases from V and 5 bases from J, with 13 bases between. Looked up from germline, CDR1 is WNHNN and CDR2 is SYGVQD (reference sequence). The CDR3 here is CASSDRLSGTEAFF. In DNA, the CDR3 is TGCGCCAGCAGTGACCGGCTGTCTGGGACTGAAGCTTTCTTT.

The J gene is TRBJ1-6, the V gene TRBV30; a possible D gene is TRBD1 (5 bases). V lost 0 bases, J lost 9 bases, and 15 bases lay in between. The CDR3 extends over 15 amino acids. Germline CDR1 GTSNPN, CDR2 SVGIG (reference sequence). The CDR3 DNA follows: TGTGCCTGGAGTGTACTGGGGAGGGGTTCTTCACCCCTCCACTTT. It translates to CAWSVLGRGSSPLHF.

This clone was seen a single time. The chain is built from TRBV6-1 and TRBJ2-3; the D is unclear. This CDR3 has 15 amino acids. Trimming shortened V by 4 bases and J by 3 bases, and 14 bases separated the two germline ends. CDR1 is MNHNS and CDR2 is SASEGT in the germline V gene. For the CDR3, the DNA is TGTGCCAGCAGTGGGTCAGCTTGGGGTACAGATACGCAGTATTTT. Residues: CASSGSAWGTDTQYF.

The rearrangement joins TRBV5-1 to TRBJ1-2, with no clear D. Germline V lookup: CDR1 SGHRS, CDR2 YFSETQ. Trimming cost V 0 bases and J 4 bases, with 10 bases left between them. The CDR3 is made up of 14 amino acids. In DNA form, the CDR3 reads TGCGCCAGCAGCTTGGCCCCAGAGTTCTATGGCTACACCTTC. This sequence encodes CASSLAPEFYGYTF.

Turning to this clone: At the DNA level, this CDR3 is encoded by other sequences in the same sample as well. The V call is TRBV5-1, the J call TRBJ1-2; TRBD1 aligns across 12 bases. Losses at the gene ends were 4 bases for V and 4 bases for J; bases not matched to a gene: 5. This CDR3 spans 15 amino acids. Germline V gene sequence: CDR1 SGHRS, CDR2 YFSETQ. This CDR3 is CASSGTGGAGYGYTF. CDR3 coding DNA: TGCGCCAGCAGCGGGACAGGGGGCGCCGGCTATGGCTACACCTTC.

Details on this clone: This same CDR3 is encoded by further DNA sequences in the sample. V usage is TRBV5-1 and J usage is TRBJ1-4; D gene ambiguous. Between the trimmed V and J ends, which lost 2 bases and 0 bases, there was a span of 8 bases. From germline, CDR1 is SGHRS and CDR2 YFSETQ. The CDR3 has 15 residues. The CDR3 protein is CASSLGGTTNEKLFF. Here the CDR3 DNA reads TGCGCCAGCAGCTTAGGTGGGACAACTAATGAAAAACTGTTTTTT. Variable domain in full (rest from reference TRBV5-1 and TRBJ1-4): KAGVTQTPRYLIKTRGQQVTLSCSPISGHRSVSWYQQTPGQGLQFLFEYFSETQRNKGNFPGRFSGRQFSNSRSEMNVSTLELGDSALYLCASSLGGTTNEKLFFGSGTQLSVL.

This chain connects TRBV9 to TRBJ2-1; no definite D call. The CDR3 is 14 amino acids. The germline V gene has CDR1 SGDLS and CDR2 YYNGEE. Trimming removed 0 bases from V and 4 bases from J, with 8 bases in between. Written as DNA, the CDR3 is TGTGCCAGCAGCGTAGCGGGCAAGTACAATGAGCAGTTCTTC. It codes for CASSVAGKYNEQFF.

The chain recombines TRBV18 with TRBJ2-3, with D unclear. The germline V and J ends were trimmed by 2 bases and 0 bases, with 15 bases remaining between them. Per germline, CDR1 KGHSH and CDR2 LQKENI. This CDR3 has 17 residues. CDR3 region: CASSPSLAVTSTDTQYF. CDR3 DNA sequence: TGTGCCAGCTCACCAAGTCTTGCAGTAACTAGCACAGATACGCAGTATTTT.

The V call is TRBV28, the J call TRBJ1-2; D is perhaps TRBD1 (5 bases). The CDR3 extends over 15 amino acids. V was clipped by 4 bases and J by 6 bases, with 18 bases between them. In germline, CDR1 is MDHEN, CDR2 SYDVKM. CDR3 amino acids: CASSSSGGEGDGYTF. DNA of the CDR3: TGTGCCAGCAGTTCCTCAGGAGGGGAGGGCGATGGCTACACCTTC.

This clone was counted a single time. This chain connects TRBV7-8 to TRBJ2-7, with TRBD1 matching 8 bases. Germline trimming cut 10 bases from V and 5 bases from J; bases unmatched to any gene: 13. Germline V gives CDR1 SGHVS, CDR2 FQNEAQ. CDR3 length equals 14 residues. In DNA, the CDR3 is TGTGCCACCAGGACCAACAGGGGGAGAGACGAGCAGTACTTC. Translation gives CATRTNRGRDEQYF.

The V and J genes are TRBV5-1 and TRBJ1-4, with D possibly being TRBD1 (5 bases). Germline CDR1 is SGHRS and CDR2 is YFSETQ. The CDR3 extends over 16 amino acids. V was trimmed by 4 bases and J by 2 bases, leaving 15 bases between them. The CDR3, as DNA: TGCGCCAGCAGCCTGACAGTTACCGGGACTAATGAAAAACTGTTTTTT. It specifies CASSLTVTGTNEKLFF.

The DNA for the CDR3 is TGCGCCAGCAGCCAGGGGAGGAACACCGGGGAGCTGTTTTTT. Its protein product is CASSQGRNTGELFF. V is TRBV5-1 and J is TRBJ2-2; D is possibly TRBD1 (6 bases). Between the trimmed V and J ends, which lost 4 bases and 1 base, there was a span of 8 bases. The CDR3 runs to 14 residues. CDR1 and CDR2 from the germline V gene are SGHRS and YFSETQ.

The chain joins TRBV11-2 to TRBJ1-6; no firm D call. CDR1 and CDR2 (germline): SGHAT, FQNNGV. Trimming removed 0 bases at V and 7 bases at J, with 7 bases between. This CDR3 is built from 14 residues. CDR3 sequence reads: CASSLEVGNSPLHF. The CDR3 DNA reads TGTGCCAGCAGCTTAGAGGTTGGAAATTCACCCCTCCACTTT.

This clone was recorded once. The V and J genes are TRBV11-2 and TRBJ2-2; D is undetermined. This CDR3 region has 14 residues. CDR1 SGHAT and CDR2 FQNNGV come from the germline V gene. Deletions cut 4 bases from V and 5 bases from J, with 11 bases between. The CDR3 DNA reads TGTGCCAGCAGCTCTCGCAGGAGTACCGGGGAGCTGTTTTTT. Its translation is CASSSRRSTGELFF.

The J gene is TRBJ2-2, the V gene TRBV9, with TRBD2 identical over 10 bases. This CDR3 contains 14 residues. V was clipped by 6 bases and J by 8 bases; unmatched bases: 7. In germline, CDR1 is SGDLS, CDR2 YYNGEE. The CDR3 coding sequence is TGTGCCAGCAACTTAGCGGGAGGAACTGGGGAGCTGTTTTTT. Protein: CASNLAGGTGELFF.

This rearrangement joins TRBV6-1 to TRBJ1-1; D is perhaps TRBD1 (5 bases). The CDR3 has 14 residues. Between the trimmed V and J ends, which lost 2 bases and 3 bases, there was a span of 10 bases. Germline V gives CDR1 MNHNS, CDR2 SASEGT. CDR3 DNA: TGTGCCAGCAGTGAACGCCCCAGGGACACTGAAGCTTTCTTT. This gives the protein CASSERPRDTEAFF.

The rearrangement uses TRBV7-2 and TRBJ2-2; perhaps D is TRBD1 or TRBD2 (6 bases each). CDR3 length equals 16 residues. The germline V gene has CDR1 SGHTA and CDR2 FQGNSA. Trimming left V 2 bases short and J 3 bases short, with 13 bases between. CDR3 coding DNA: TGTGCCAGCAGCTTACTCCCGGGGGCGGACACCGGGGAGCTGTTTTTT. This sequence encodes CASSLLPGADTGELFF.

This clone has only a few counts. One end of the junction does not line up with germline, which may come from a read error. This chain joins TRBV14 and TRBJ2-1; D possibly corresponds to TRBD2 (7 bases). Germline CDR1 SGHDN, CDR2 FVKESK. This CDR3 contains 13 residues. The CDR3 nucleotides are TGTGCCACCAGCGGGACAAGGGGCAATGAGCAGTTCTTC. This sequence encodes CATSGTRGNEQFF.

The chain is built from TRBV11-2 and TRBJ1-1; D might be TRBD1 (5 bases). V was shortened by 5 bases and J by 6 bases, with 22 bases between the two germline ends. The CDR3 spans 16 residues. From germline, CDR1 is SGHAT and CDR2 FQNNGV. Here the CDR3 DNA reads TGTGCCAGCAGCGCTCGCCCCGGGACTCCCGAGGCTGAAGCTTTCTTT. It yields the protein CASSARPGTPEAEAFF.

The chain uses TRBV7-3 and TRBJ2-2; 13 bases line up with TRBD2. The V gene end was trimmed by 3 bases and the J gene end by 5 bases; junction bases not matched to a gene: 3. Germline-derived CDR1 and CDR2 are SGHTA and FQGTGA. The CDR3 is made up of 16 amino acids. The CDR3: CASSLGLAGTTGELFF. CDR3 bases: TGTGCCAGCAGCTTGGGACTAGCGGGGACGACCGGGGAGCTGTTTTTT.

V is TRBV11-2 and J is TRBJ2-7, with a possible D match to TRBD1 (7 bases). Per germline, CDR1 SGHAT and CDR2 FQNNGV. This CDR3 is 14 amino acids long. V was trimmed by 5 bases and J by 3 bases, leaving 14 bases between them. The CDR3 nucleotides are TGTGCCAGCAGCGGAGGGACAGCGTACTACGAGCAGTACTTC. The encoded protein is CASSGGTAYYEQYF.

The genes are TRBV5-1 and TRBJ1-1, with 7 positions matching TRBD1. The germline V gene encodes CDR1 SGHRS and CDR2 YFSETQ. CDR3 length: 14 residues. The junction had 7 bases not matched to a gene; V was cut back by 4 bases and J by 4 bases. CDR3 amino acids: CASSVTGLATEAFF. The DNA of the CDR3 is TGCGCCAGCAGCGTGACAGGGTTGGCCACTGAAGCTTTCTTT.